This is a list of T cell receptor beta chains from one sample in a study of OX40 agonist ivuxolimab in advanced cancers. Measured with immunoSEQ multiplex PCR; TCRdb has only the in-frame clones, and not every one. The sample includes approximately 70,000 clones, around nine tenths of them seen just once. The material sequenced was CD4+ or CD8+ T cells sorted from blood, taken in a trial of the OX40 agonist ivuxolimab. Receptors were obtained from an adult with an advanced solid tumor such as melanoma, head and neck, liver or kidney cancer. Each CDR3 is given with its conserved first and last residue. Fields, in order: CDR3 length, J gene, D gene, clone size, V gene, CDR3 DNA, CDR3 protein. A D gene is named only where the DNA matches it firmly. Only part of the rows carry a size: once, few, many, or a class if the clone is expanded.

>15|TRBJ2-2|NA|NA|TRBV19
TGTGCCAGTAGTACCCAAATTCAGGACACCGGGGAGCTGTTTTTT
CASSTQIQDTGELFF
>16|TRBJ1-3|NA|NA|TRBV28
TGTGCCAGCAGTTTTGTCCGGTATAGCTCTGGAAACACCATATATTTT
CASSFVRYSSGNTIYF
>14|TRBJ1-2|NA|NA|TRBV27
TGTGCCAGCAGTTTAGAAAGGGACACCTATGGCTACACCTTC
CASSLERDTYGYTF
>14|TRBJ1-3|NA|NA|TRBV2
TGTGCCAGCAGGTCCACAGGGTCTGGAAACACCATATATTTT
CASRSTGSGNTIYF
>16|TRBJ1-1|TRBD1|NA|TRBV18
TGTGCCAGCTCACCCAGCTTGGAGACAGGGGCTCTTGAAGCTTTCTTT
CASSPSLETGALEAFF
>14|TRBJ2-7|NA|medium-sized|TRBV7-2
TGTGCCAGCAGCTTAGAGGGATTTTCCTACGAGCAGTACTTC
CASSLEGFSYEQYF
>13|TRBJ1-1|NA|NA|TRBV27
TGTGCCAGCAGCCCAATCAGGGGCACTGAAGCTTTCTTT
CASSPIRGTEAFF
>13|TRBJ1-1|NA|NA|TRBV6-6
TGTGCCAGTAGTTTCGCAGGGGTCACTGAAGCTTTCTTT
CASSFAGVTEAFF
>14|TRBJ1-4|NA|NA|TRBV11-2
TGTGCCAGCAGCTTAAGCAATCCACTTGAAAAACTGTTTTTT
CASSLSNPLEKLFF
>16|TRBJ2-3|NA|NA|TRBV9
TGTGCCAGCAGCGTAGCTGGGGGGGCTCGCACAGATACGCAGTATTTT
CASSVAGGARTDTQYF
>13|TRBJ1-2|NA|NA|TRBV29-1
TGCAGCGTTGAAGCGGGGTCAGATTATGGCTACACCTTC
CSVEAGSDYGYTF
>13|TRBJ2-3|NA|NA|TRBV15
TGTGCCACCAGCAGAGATGTGGGAGATACGCAGTATTTT
CATSRDVGDTQYF
>12|TRBJ1-2|NA|NA|TRBV28
TGTGCCAGCGGACGTCCTAACTATGGCTACACCTTC
CASGRPNYGYTF
>16|TRBJ1-2|NA|NA|TRBV4-1
TGCGCCAGCAGCCAAGATGGGGGACAAGATTTGGCTGGCTACACCTTC
CASSQDGGQDLAGYTF
>14|TRBJ2-3|NA|NA|TRBV6-6
TGTGCCAGCCGCCGAGGGGCCAGCACAGATACGCAGTATTTT
CASRRGASTDTQYF
>16|TRBJ2-2|NA|NA|TRBV7-3
TGTGCCAGCAGCCAACGGAGGACAGCGAACACCGGGGAGCTGTTTTTT
CASSQRRTANTGELFF
>13|TRBJ2-7|TRBD1|NA|TRBV10-2
TGCGCCAGCAGTGGACAGGGGGCTTACGAGCAGTACTTC
CASSGQGAYEQYF
>18|TRBJ2-5|NA|NA|TRBV7-9
TGTGCCAGCAGCTTAGCGCTGGGGCACCTAAACTTTCGGGGGACCCAGTACTTC
CASSLALGHLNFRGTQYF
>15|TRBJ1-4|TRBD1|NA|TRBV4-1
TGCGCCAGCAGCCAAGGGACAGGGGCGAATGAAAAACTGTTTTTT
CASSQGTGANEKLFF
>15|TRBJ2-1|TRBD2|once|TRBV18
TGTGCCAGCCTTCCCTCCACTAGCGGGAGAAATGAGCAGTTCTTC
CASLPSTSGRNEQFF
>15|TRBJ1-1|NA|NA|TRBV11-3
TGTGCCAGCAGCCTGCCGGGTTCCGGTCGGAGGGAAGCTTTCTTT
CASSLPGSGRREAFF
>15|TRBJ1-2|NA|NA|TRBV10-3
TGTGCCATCAGTGAGAGGGGGGGTCAGAACTATGGCTACACCTTC
CAISERGGQNYGYTF
>15|TRBJ1-2|NA|NA|TRBV19
TGTGCCAGTAGTATAGCGTCCGGGGCCGGTTATGGCTACACCTTC
CASSIASGAGYGYTF
>12|TRBJ2-7|NA|NA|TRBV10-3
TGTGCCATCAGTGGGAGCTCCTACGAGCAGTACTTC
CAISGSSYEQYF
>18|TRBJ2-1|TRBD2|once|TRBV18
TGTGCCAGCTCATCCCCCACAACTAGCGGAAGCTCCTACAATGAGCAGTTCTTC
CASSSPTTSGSSYNEQFF
>15|TRBJ2-7|NA|NA|TRBV28
TGTGCCAGCAAGTCCCCGACTGGGCAAGCCTACGAGCAGTACTTC
CASKSPTGQAYEQYF
>11|TRBJ2-7|NA|NA|TRBV7-9
TGTGCCAGCAGCCCCCTGCGGGAGCAGTACTTC
CASSPLREQYF
>13|TRBJ2-7|TRBD1|NA|TRBV29-1
TGCAGCGTTGGACAGGGCCTCGTCAACGAGCAGTACTTC
CSVGQGLVNEQYF
>15|TRBJ2-1|NA|once|TRBV7-2
TGTGCCAGCAGCTGGAGGTTTACCTCCTACAATGAGCAGTTCTTC
CASSWRFTSYNEQFF
>13|TRBJ2-7|NA|NA|TRBV7-2
TGTGCCAGCAGCTCGACTCAACGGGCCGAGCAGTACTTC
CASSSTQRAEQYF
>14|TRBJ2-3|NA|NA|TRBV7-9
TGTGCCAGCAGCTTAGTCAGGGTTCCAGATACGCAGTATTTT
CASSLVRVPDTQYF
>13|TRBJ1-5|NA|NA|TRBV15
TGTGCCACCAGCATCCAGATCAATCAGCCCCAGCATTTT
CATSIQINQPQHF
>13|TRBJ1-1|NA|NA|TRBV7-2
TGTGCCAGCAGCTCACAGATAAACACTGAAGCTTTCTTT
CASSSQINTEAFF
>13|TRBJ2-3|NA|NA|TRBV7-8
TGTGCCAGCAGCCCTCAACGGGGGCCCAATCAGTATTTT
CASSPQRGPNQYF
>15|TRBJ1-4|NA|NA|TRBV27
TGTGCCAGCAGCAGTAGTCAATCCCCTAATGAAAAACTGTTTTTT
CASSSSQSPNEKLFF
>15|TRBJ2-5|TRBD1|NA|TRBV28
TGTGCCAGCACCAGGACAGGGTCCTTGCGGGAGACCCAGTACTTC
CASTRTGSLRETQYF
>14|TRBJ2-7|TRBD1|NA|TRBV6-5
TGTGCCAGCAGTTACCGGGACAGGGCCTACGAGCAGTACTTC
CASSYRDRAYEQYF
>15|TRBJ2-6|NA|NA|TRBV19
TGTGCCAGTAGTCCTCGGCCCACTGGGGCCAACGTCCTGACTTTC
CASSPRPTGANVLTF
>15|TRBJ2-1|TRBD2|NA|TRBV5-1
TGCGCCAGCAGCTTTGTGAGCGGGACGGGTGATGAGCAGTTCTTC
CASSFVSGTGDEQFF
>12|TRBJ2-7|NA|NA|TRBV18
TGTGCCAGCTCACCAGAGGGAGGCGAGCAGTACTTC
CASSPEGGEQYF
>14|TRBJ2-4|TRBD2|NA|TRBV19
TGTGCCAGTAGTATAGGTAGCGGGAACGACATTCAGTACTTC
CASSIGSGNDIQYF
>14|TRBJ2-5|TRBD2|NA|TRBV5-1
TGCGCCAGCAGCTATACTAGCGGTCAAGAGACCCAGTACTTC
CASSYTSGQETQYF
>15|TRBJ1-3|TRBD1|NA|TRBV5-1
TGCGCCAGCAGCTTGGGCGGACAGGGGGGAAACACCATATATTTT
CASSLGGQGGNTIYF
>16|TRBJ1-5|NA|NA|TRBV6-6
TGTGCCAGCGCCCTCCAGGGCCTCAATAGCAATCAGCCCCAGCATTTT
CASALQGLNSNQPQHF
>14|TRBJ2-5|NA|few|TRBV2
TGTGCCAGCAGACAAGACGCGGCCGGAGGGACCCAGTACTTC
CASRQDAAGGTQYF
>15|TRBJ2-3|NA|once|TRBV21-1
TGTGCCAGCAGGGAGGGGTGGGATAACACAGATACGCAGTATTTT
CASREGWDNTDTQYF
>13|TRBJ1-1|NA|NA|TRBV12-1
TGTGCCAGCAGCCGAGGTTCGGACACTGAAGCTTTCTTT
CASSRGSDTEAFF
>14|TRBJ2-5|NA|NA|TRBV5-4
TGTGCCAGCAGCCGGGGGACACCTCAAGAGACCCAGTACTTC
CASSRGTPQETQYF
>15|TRBJ1-5|NA|NA|TRBV2
TGTGCCAGCAGCCTAACGGGAGGGGCGGGGCAGCCCCAGCATTTT
CASSLTGGAGQPQHF